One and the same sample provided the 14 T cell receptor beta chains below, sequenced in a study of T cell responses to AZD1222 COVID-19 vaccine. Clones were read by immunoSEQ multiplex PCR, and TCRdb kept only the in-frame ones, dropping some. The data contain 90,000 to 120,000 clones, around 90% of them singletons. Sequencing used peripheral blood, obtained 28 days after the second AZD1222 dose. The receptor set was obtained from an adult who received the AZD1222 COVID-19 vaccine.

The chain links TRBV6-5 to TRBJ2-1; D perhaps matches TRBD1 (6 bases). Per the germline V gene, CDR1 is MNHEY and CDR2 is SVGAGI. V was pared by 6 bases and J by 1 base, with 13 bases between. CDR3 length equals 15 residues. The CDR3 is CASRTNRESYNEQFF. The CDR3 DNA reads TGTGCCAGCAGGACCAACAGGGAATCCTACAATGAGCAGTTCTTC.

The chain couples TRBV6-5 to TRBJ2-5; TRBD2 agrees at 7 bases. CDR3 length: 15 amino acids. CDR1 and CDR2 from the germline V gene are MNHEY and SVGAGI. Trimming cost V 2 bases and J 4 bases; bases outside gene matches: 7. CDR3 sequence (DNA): TGTGCCAGCAGTTACGGGCGGGGGATCACAGAGACCCAGTACTTC. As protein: CASSYGRGITETQYF.

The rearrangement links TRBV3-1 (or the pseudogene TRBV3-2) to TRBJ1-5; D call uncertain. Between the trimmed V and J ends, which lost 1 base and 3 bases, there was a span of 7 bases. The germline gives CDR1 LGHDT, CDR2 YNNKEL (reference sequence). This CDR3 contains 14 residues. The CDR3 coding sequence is TGTGCCAGCAGCCAAGGGCAGTACAATCAGCCCCAGCATTTT. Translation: CASSQGQYNQPQHF.

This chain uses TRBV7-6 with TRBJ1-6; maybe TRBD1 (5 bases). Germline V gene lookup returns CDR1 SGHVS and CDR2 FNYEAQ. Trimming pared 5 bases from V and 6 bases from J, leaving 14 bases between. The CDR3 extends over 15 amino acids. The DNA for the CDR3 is TGTGCCAGCAGCATTGAGCTGGGGGGTAATTCACCCCTCCACTTT. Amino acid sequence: CASSIELGGNSPLHF.

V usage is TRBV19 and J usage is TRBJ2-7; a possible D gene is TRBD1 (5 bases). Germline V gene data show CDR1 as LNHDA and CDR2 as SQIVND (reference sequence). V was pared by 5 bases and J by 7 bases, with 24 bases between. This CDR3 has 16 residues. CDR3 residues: CASSPPRASTAGEQYF. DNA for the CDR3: TGTGCCAGTAGTCCTCCCCGGGCTTCCACCGCAGGGGAGCAGTACTTC.

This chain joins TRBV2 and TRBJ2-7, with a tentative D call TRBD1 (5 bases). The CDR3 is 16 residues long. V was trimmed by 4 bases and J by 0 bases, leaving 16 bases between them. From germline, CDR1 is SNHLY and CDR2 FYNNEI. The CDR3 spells CASSGNAGKRSYEQYF. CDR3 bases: TGTGCCAGCAGTGGAAATGCAGGGAAACGCTCCTACGAGCAGTACTTC.

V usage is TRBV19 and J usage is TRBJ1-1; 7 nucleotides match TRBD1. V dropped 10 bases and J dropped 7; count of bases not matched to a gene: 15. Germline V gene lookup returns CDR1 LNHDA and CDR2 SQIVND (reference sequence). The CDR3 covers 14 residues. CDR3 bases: TGTGCCACGTGGGACAGTAACTCCCTTGTTGAAGCTTTCTTT. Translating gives CATWDSNSLVEAFF.

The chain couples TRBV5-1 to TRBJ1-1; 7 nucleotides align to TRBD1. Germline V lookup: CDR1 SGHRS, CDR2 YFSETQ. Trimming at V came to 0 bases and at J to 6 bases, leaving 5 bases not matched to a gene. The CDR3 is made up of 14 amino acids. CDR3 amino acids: CASSLVSGGSEAFF. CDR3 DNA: TGCGCCAGCAGCTTGGTGTCAGGGGGTTCTGAAGCTTTCTTT.

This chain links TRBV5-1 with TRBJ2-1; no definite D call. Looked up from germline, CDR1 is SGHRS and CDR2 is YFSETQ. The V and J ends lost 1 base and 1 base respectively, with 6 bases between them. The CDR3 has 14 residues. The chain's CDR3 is CASSLTASYNEQFF. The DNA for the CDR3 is TGCGCCAGCAGCTTGACAGCGTCCTACAATGAGCAGTTCTTC.

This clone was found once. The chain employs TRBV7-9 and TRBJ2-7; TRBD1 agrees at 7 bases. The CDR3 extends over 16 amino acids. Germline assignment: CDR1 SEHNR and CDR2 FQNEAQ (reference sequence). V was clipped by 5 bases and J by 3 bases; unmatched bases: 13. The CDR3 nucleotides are TGTGCCAGCAGCCTACCGCCCCAGGGGGAGTTCTACGAGCAGTACTTC. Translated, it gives CASSLPPQGEFYEQYF. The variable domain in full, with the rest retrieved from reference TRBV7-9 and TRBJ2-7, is DTGVSQNPRHKITKRGQNVTFRCDPISEHNRLYWYRQTLGQGPEFLTYFQNEAQLEKSRLLSDRFSAERPKGSFSTLEIQRTEQGDSAMYLCASSLPPQGEFYEQYFGPGTRLTVT.

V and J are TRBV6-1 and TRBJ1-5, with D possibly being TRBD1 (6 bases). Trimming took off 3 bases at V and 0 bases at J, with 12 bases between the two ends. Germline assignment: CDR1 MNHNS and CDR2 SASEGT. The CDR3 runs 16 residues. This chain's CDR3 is CASSDKRQVSNQPQHF. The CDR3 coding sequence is TGTGCCAGCAGTGATAAACGACAGGTTAGCAATCAGCCCCAGCATTTT.

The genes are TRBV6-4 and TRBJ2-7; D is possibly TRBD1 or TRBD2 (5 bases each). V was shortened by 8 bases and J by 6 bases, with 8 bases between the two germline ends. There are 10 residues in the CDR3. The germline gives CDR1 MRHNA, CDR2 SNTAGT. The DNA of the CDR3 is TGTGCCAGCCTGGGACCCGAGCAGTACTTC. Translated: CASLGPEQYF.

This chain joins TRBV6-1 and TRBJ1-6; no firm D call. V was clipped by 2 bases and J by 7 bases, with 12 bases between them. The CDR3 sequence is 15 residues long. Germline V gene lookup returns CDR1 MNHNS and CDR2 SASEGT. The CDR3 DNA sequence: TGTGCCAGCAGTGAAAGAGCAGGAAGCAATTCACCCCTCCACTTT. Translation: CASSERAGSNSPLHF.

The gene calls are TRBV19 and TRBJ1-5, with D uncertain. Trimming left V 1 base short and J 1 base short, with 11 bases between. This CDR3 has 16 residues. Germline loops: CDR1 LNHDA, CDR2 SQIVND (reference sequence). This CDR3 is CASSIVWRESNQPQHF. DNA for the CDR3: TGTGCCAGTAGTATAGTTTGGAGGGAAAGCAATCAGCCCCAGCATTTT.